This TCR beta chain derives from a study of shared clonotypes between healthy human individuals. Whole-study context: Three plates each covered CD4 naive and memory; CD8 naive two, CD8 memory one.

V was pared by 8 bases and J by 2 bases, with 14 bases between. This CDR3 spans 14 amino acids. The V gene's germline CDR1 is SNHLY and CDR2 FYNNEI. Assay execution proceeded at the deep level. Authors' analysis steps: Because ImmunoSEQ provided only junction sequences with no quality scores, the filtering differed. Assay: immunoSEQ multiplex PCR; the TCRdb copy retains only in-frame clones and omits some. V, J and clone size reflect that table, while D and trimming were determined from the DNA. The sample shows under 1,100,000 clones, about 84% of them seen only once. The TCR originated in a man younger than 35 in good health. Some clones in this sample may be carry-over from other donors' samples. The J gene is TRBJ2-3, the V gene TRBV2, with D perhaps TRBD2 (5 bases). Sequenced input: memory CD4+ T cells from PBMCs. Noted subset: CD45RA-negative fraction. The CDR3 DNA reads as TGTGCCAGCCGGACGGGGATCCCCACAGATACGCAGTATTTT. It encodes CASRTGIPTDTQYF.